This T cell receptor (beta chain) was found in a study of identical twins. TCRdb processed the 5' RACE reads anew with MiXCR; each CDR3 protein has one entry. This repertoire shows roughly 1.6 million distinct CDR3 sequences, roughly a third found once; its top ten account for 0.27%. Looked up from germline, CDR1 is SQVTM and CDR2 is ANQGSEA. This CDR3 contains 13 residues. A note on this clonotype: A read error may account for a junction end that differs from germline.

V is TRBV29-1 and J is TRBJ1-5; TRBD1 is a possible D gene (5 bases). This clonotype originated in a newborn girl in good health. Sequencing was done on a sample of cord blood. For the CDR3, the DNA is TGCGGCGTTGCGGGGCAGGGCAATCAGCCCCAGCATTTT. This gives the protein CGVAGQGNQPQHF.